This T cell receptor beta chain was identified during a study of cytomegalovirus exposure and HLA in healthy donors (dated by TCRdb to the late 2010s). Regarding the research as a whole: According to an earlier analysis of a few hundred of the donors, about 170 million T cells yielded over 90 million unique TCR beta sequences and about 280 Gb of sequence data. Of the roughly 400 genotyped donors, 80% to 90% were placed in the genetic ancestry cluster associated with self-reported Caucasian donors. An early release covering roughly 600 HLA-typed donors comprised about 320 gigabases of sequencing data and roughly 86 million unique TCR sequences. All discovery cohort repertoires had been generated using a single sequencing platform. In an earlier analysis of around 540 of the donors, high-throughput TCR beta sequencing was used to judge whether each TCR beta V gene segment behaved as functional or pseudogenic. In addition to the first cohort of 666 subjects, a separate validation cohort of approximately 120 different subjects was used. HLA typing covered class I and class II loci at four-digit resolution. Rather than using new phenotypic data, the later analysis identified candidate immune exposures from TCR beta sequences and from how often those sequences occurred across donors. A later genetic analysis used genome-wide SNP genotypes for about 65% of the 666 donors, treating that subset as a discovery cohort. Alongside the repertoire data, information on donor age, sex, ethnicity and CMV serostatus was compiled. A later analysis re-analyzed previously published TCR beta repertoires from approximately 700 donors and added high-resolution HLA genotyping to study TCR occurrence patterns. A handful of DR-DQ haplotypes were handled as single units for association and clustering because linkage in the cohort was strong. Typing coverage varied by locus: about 629-640 donors for A, B, C, DRB1 and DQB1; approximately 500 for DQA1; more than 600 for DPA1; roughly 450 for DPB1. The aim of the study was to test whether cataloging public T cell receptors could identify signatures of past pathogen exposure. To predict cytomegalovirus infection status, the study combined high-throughput TCR immunosequencing, statistical association of individual TCRs with disease status, and machine learning. The study used immunosequencing to profile the T cell repertoires of more than 650 subjects and linked those repertoires to cytomegalovirus serostatus. Among some 410 genotyped donors of the cohort, an average of around 250,000 unique TCR beta nucleotide sequences was sequenced per donor, of which approximately 18% were non-productive.

At the junction V is shortened by 0 bases and J by 7 bases, with 19 bases in between. The CDR3 holds 17 amino acids from the cysteine to the phenylalanine. Just CDR3 DNA is preserved here, 51 bases in frame from base 1. CDR1 and CDR2 are drawn from the germline V gene: LGHNA, YNFKEQ. The method behind the library was the immunoSEQ multiplex PCR assay. The multiplex PCR relied on a mix of 60 forward primers for TCR Vbeta segments and 13 reverse primers for TCR Jbeta segments. A multiplex PCR assay on genomic DNA amplified the CDR3 region of rearranged TCR beta genes. The amplified TCR beta libraries were sequenced on the Illumina HiSeq System as 87-base-pair reads. Concerning the study's data processing: In a later analysis, 80 million or so unique TCR beta chains were counted across the 666 repertoires, and roughly 11 million of these chains were shared by at least two donors. Raw reads were error-corrected and collapsed into unique sequences with a nearest-neighbor algorithm that merged closely related sequences to remove PCR and sequencing errors. V, D and J gene segments were assigned by aligning CDR3 sequences to IMGT reference sequences. For a sequence to be retained, a match of at least six nucleotides to both a V gene segment and a J gene segment was required. A rearrangement was called productive if the CDR3 had no stop codons and remained in frame with V and J, and every other rearrangement was called non-productive. CDR3 was defined by IMGT convention, running from the second conserved V-encoded cysteine to the conserved J-encoded phenylalanine. The earlier analysis of 500 to 600 of the donors excluded sequences that lacked an unambiguous match to a single V gene segment. In an earlier analysis of approximately 500 of the donors, a V segment was called functional when productive rearrangements were above 56.7%, and segregating when the standard deviation between donors exceeded 5%. To diagnose cytomegalovirus status from the catalog of TCR beta chain sequences, a statistical classification framework was built. A later analysis assigned V and J genes by comparing TCR nucleotide sequences with IMGT/GENE-DB human TR gene sequences. In a later analysis, CDR3 sequences and most-parsimonious VDJ recombination scenarios were assigned using the TCRdist pipeline. In a later analysis, each TCR beta chain was defined by its CDR3 amino acid sequence together with its V-gene family, and reads without a unique V-gene family were excluded. To address suspected cross-contamination and a sequencing artifact, a later analysis removed roughly 580 highly shared, low-generation-probability nucleotide sequences. For each public chain, a later analysis derived a clonal expansion index from normalized ranks of inferred template counts within each repertoire. In a later analysis, generation probabilities were computed with a VDJ recombination model fitted to out-of-frame rearrangements, and the resulting probabilities were checked against IGoR. Hypergeometric tests were used in a later analysis to score TCR-TCR, TCR-HLA and TCR-CMV co-occurrence, with a repertoire-size bias correction applied to the TCR pairs. False discovery rates were estimated in a later analysis by permuting HLA or CMV assignments 20 times. In a later analysis, co-occurring TCRs were grouped using DBSCAN, with TCRdist sequence similarity added in when clustering inside HLA-allele-positive subsets. Repertoires with fewer than 30,000 or more than 120,000 public chains, plus five repertoires with anomalous nucleotide sharing, were excluded from co-occurrence clustering. TCRdb took this table from immuneACCESS and kept in-frame rearrangements with V and J called. Such tables lack part of the clones; where checked against another copy, unresolved V genes explain under half of the gap, and the rest is unexplained. Clone size and the V and J calls come from that table; the DNA yielded D and trimming. This sample gives about 190,000 clones in total; about 77% of them show up just once. The leading ten clones occupy roughly 6% of the sample.

The cohort consisted of some 730 healthy bone marrow donors. All cohort members were sampled while nominally healthy, although unrecorded immune exposures were likely present. The donor was CMV seropositive and was included in the group of 250 to 350 seropositive cohort members. A peripheral blood sample was provided by each donor, and peripheral blood mononuclear cells were used for TCR beta sequencing. The Qiagen DNeasy Blood Extraction Kit was used to extract genomic DNA from the blood cell samples. On this clone: There is no known antigen for this receptor. Base quality data are lacking; no much larger clone is found one base away.

The full study reports these points: In an earlier analysis of approximately 590 of the donors, most TCR beta V segments appeared in productive rearrangements about 87% or about 30% of the time, broadly matching IMGT annotations. Most TCR sequences were seen in very few donors, while some public TCRs were found in many individuals. The 87-base-pair reads could not distinguish some IMGT-functional V segments, including TRBV6-2 and TRBV6-3, so those segments were excluded. The authors suggested that the approach could potentially be generalized to other disease states and immunological phenotypes. According to a later genetic analysis, donors in an Asian-associated ancestry cluster had fewer N-insertions in productive TCRs than the approximately 670-donor mean. A later analysis found that TCR association rates varied across HLA loci, with DRB1 alleles showing the most associated TCRs and HLA-C alleles the fewest. Correlated functional status among segregating V segments might reflect linkage disequilibrium, but an unknown experimental factor could not be ruled out. When HLA alleles, especially DR and DQ, strongly co-occurred, attributing TCR associations to individual alleles was difficult. In a later analysis, HLA-associated TCR beta chains showed more clonal expansion and lower generation probabilities than non-associated chains that were equally common. In the study, 150 to 200 TCR beta chains were listed as associated with cytomegalovirus. In a later analysis, some 18,000 TCR beta sequences were associated with specific HLA alleles at a false discovery rate of 0.05. A cluster of highly shared sequence variants was judged likely to be a technical artifact of the sequencing pipeline. Cytomegalovirus status was reported to be diagnosed by the classifier with high specificity and sensitivity in both the original and validation cohorts. Approximately 16 rarely observed V segments, including chromosome 9 orphons, were excluded from the earlier analysis of several hundred of the donors because counts were too low. In a later analysis, several top co-occurrence clusters were reported to appear linked to parvovirus B19, influenza, CMV and Epstein-Barr virus. A later analysis found that most CMV-associated TCR beta chains appeared HLA-restricted, with HLA associations seemingly driven largely by CMV exposure. Because HLA typing was unavailable for some donors at each locus, only the typed subset was used in association tests. In vitro tests confirmed that a few of the cytomegalovirus-associated TCR beta chains recognize cytomegalovirus antigens. An association between a missense DCLRE1C variant and V-gene and J-gene trimming of TCR beta chains was found in a later genetic analysis and replicated in an independent cohort. The cohort was sequenced for TCR beta chains only, and without alpha or paired-chain data the features that could be detected were limited. Sequencing depth was assumed to be roughly uniform across donors in the presence/absence analyses, though that assumption may not hold. CMV serostatus was the only immune exposure information available for the cohort. A further reported finding was that TCR beta sequences accurately predicted the HLA-A and HLA-B alleles for most subjects in the first cohort.

Sequencing was performed on PBMCs. The clonotype comes from a woman in her 30s in good health and CMV-seropositive. The V and J genes are TRBV4-2 and TRBJ2-1, and possibly TRBD1, on 6 matching bases. Here the CDR3 is given as CASSQEVRQAYGNEQFF. The DNA sequence is TGTGCCAGCAGCCAAGAAGTCCGACAGGCGTATGGGAATGAGCAGTTCTTC.